Listed here is a single T cell receptor (beta chain). Produced via immunoSEQ multiplex PCR; TCRdb's table is partial and in-frame only. The sample contains approximately 60,000 clones, under 98% of which appear only once. This sample was included in a study of Tregs in tolerant kidney transplant recipients. The sequence was collected from a human donor who received a combined kidney and bone marrow transplant. The source material was Tregs from blood, sampled before the transplant.

The CDR3 here is CSGAGTAYGYTF. In DNA form, the CDR3 reads TGCAGCGGCGCAGGGACAGCCTATGGCTACACCTTC. J is TRBJ1-2 and V is TRBV29-1; TRBD1 aligns across 7 bases. The CDR3 sequence is 12 residues long. Germline CDR1 SQVTM, CDR2 ANQGSEA. The V segment lost 7 bases and the J segment 4 bases; nucleotides outside the gene matches: 6.